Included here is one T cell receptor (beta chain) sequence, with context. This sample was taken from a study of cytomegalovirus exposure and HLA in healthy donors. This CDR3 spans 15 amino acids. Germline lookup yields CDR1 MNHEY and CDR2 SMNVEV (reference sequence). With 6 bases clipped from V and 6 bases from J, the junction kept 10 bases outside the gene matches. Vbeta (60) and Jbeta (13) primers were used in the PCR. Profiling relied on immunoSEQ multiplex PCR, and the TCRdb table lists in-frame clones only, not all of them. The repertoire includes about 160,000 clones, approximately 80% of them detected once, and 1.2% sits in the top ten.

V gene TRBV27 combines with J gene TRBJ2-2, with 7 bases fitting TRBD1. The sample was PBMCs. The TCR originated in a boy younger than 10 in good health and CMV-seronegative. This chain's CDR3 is CASRPGTAVAGELFF. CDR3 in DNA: TGTGCCAGCAGACCCGGGACAGCGGTCGCCGGGGAGCTGTTTTTT.